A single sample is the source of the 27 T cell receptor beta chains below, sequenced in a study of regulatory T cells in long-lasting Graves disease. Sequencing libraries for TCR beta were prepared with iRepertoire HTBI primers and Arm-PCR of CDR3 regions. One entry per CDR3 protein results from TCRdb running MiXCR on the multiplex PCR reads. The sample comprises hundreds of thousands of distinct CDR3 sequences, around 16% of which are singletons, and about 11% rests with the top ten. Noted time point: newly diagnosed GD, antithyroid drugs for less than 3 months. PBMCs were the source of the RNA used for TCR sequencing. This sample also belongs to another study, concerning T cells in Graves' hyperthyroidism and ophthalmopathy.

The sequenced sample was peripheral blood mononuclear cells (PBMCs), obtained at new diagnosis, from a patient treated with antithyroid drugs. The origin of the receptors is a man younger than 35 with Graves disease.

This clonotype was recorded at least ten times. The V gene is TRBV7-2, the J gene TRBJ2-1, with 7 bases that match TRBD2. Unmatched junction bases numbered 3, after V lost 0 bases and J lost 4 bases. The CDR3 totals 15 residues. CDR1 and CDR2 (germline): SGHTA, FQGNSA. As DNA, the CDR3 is TGTGCCAGCAGCTTAGCTAGCGGGTTATACAATGAGCAGTTCTTC. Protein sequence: CASSLASGLYNEQFF.

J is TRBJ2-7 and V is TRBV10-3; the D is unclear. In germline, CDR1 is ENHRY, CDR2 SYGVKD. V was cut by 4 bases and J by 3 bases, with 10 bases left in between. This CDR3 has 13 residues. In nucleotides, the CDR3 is TGTGCCATCAGTGCTACAGAAAACTACGAGCAGTACTTC. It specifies CAISATENYEQYF.

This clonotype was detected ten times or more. The CDR3, as DNA: TGTGCCAGCAGTTTAGGCATCACCTACGAGCAGTACTTC. Translated: CASSLGITYEQYF. V usage is TRBV28 and J usage is TRBJ2-7; D uncertain. CDR3 length: 13 amino acids. The V end lost 2 bases, the J end lost 2 bases, and 7 bases lay between the germline ends. The germline V gene encodes CDR1 MDHEN and CDR2 SYDVKM.

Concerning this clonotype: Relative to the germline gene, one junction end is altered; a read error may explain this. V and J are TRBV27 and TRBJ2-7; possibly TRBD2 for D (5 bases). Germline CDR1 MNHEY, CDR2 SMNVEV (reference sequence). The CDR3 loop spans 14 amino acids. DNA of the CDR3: TGTGCCAGCAGTTTACTAGGCGGGTCCTACGAGCAGTGCTTC. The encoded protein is CASSLLGGSYEQCF.

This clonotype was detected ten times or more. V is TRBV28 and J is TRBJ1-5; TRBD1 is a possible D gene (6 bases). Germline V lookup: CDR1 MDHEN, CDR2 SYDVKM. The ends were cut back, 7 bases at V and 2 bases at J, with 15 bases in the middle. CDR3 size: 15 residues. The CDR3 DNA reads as TGTGCCAGCATTCTAACAGGGAGGGGCAATCAGCCCCAGCATTTT. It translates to CASILTGRGNQPQHF. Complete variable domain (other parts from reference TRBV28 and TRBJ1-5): DVKVTQSSRYLVKRTGEKVFLECVQDMDHENMFWYRQDPGLGLRLIYFSYDVKMKEKGDIPEGYSVSREKKERFSLILESASTNQTSMYLCASILTGRGNQPQHFGDGTRLSIL.

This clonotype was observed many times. This CDR3 is CASSKSTGGRDEQYF. In nucleotides, the CDR3 is TGTGCCAGCAGCAAGTCGACAGGGGGTCGGGACGAGCAGTACTTC. The chain recombines TRBV7-2 with TRBJ2-7, with 9 bases lining up with TRBD1. Germline V gene sequence: CDR1 SGHTA, CDR2 FQGNSA. The CDR3 is 15 amino acids. Trimming removed 5 bases from V and 5 bases from J; junction bases left unmatched: 10. Supplemented by reference TRBV7-2 and TRBJ2-7, the full variable domain reads GAGVSQSPSNKVTEKGKDVELRCDPISGHTALYWYRQSLGQGLEFLIYFQGNSAPDKSGLPSDRFSAERTGGSVSTLTIQRTQQEDSAVYLCASSKSTGGRDEQYFGPGTRLTVT.

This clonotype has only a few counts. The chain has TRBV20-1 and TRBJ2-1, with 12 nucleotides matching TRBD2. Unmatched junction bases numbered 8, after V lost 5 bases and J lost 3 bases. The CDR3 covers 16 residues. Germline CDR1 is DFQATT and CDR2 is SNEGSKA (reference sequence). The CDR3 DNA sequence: TGCAGTGCTCCCCATACACTAGCGGGAGGCTACAATGAGCAGTTCTTC. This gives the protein CSAPHTLAGGYNEQFF.

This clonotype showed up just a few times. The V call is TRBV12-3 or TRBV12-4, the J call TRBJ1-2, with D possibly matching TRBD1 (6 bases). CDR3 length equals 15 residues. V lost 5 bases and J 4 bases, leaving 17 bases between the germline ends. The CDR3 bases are TGTGCCAGCAGTAGATGGGACACCCCTTTCTATGGCTACACCTTC. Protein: CASSRWDTPFYGYTF.

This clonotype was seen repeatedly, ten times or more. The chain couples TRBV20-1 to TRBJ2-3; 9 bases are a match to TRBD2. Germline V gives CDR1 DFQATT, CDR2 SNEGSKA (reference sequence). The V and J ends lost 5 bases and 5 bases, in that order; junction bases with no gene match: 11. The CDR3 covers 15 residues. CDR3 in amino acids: CSAGIIAGVRDTQYF. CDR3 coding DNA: TGCAGTGCTGGAATAATAGCGGGGGTGAGAGATACGCAGTATTTT.

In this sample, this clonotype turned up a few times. Here the CDR3 reads CASSLVIGSGNTIYF. The CDR3 DNA is TGTGCCAGCAGTTTAGTCATCGGTTCTGGAAACACCATATATTTT. This sequence joins TRBV12-3 or TRBV12-4 and TRBJ1-3; D is unclear. This CDR3 comprises 15 residues. V lost 1 base to trimming and J lost 1 base, with 8 bases between them.

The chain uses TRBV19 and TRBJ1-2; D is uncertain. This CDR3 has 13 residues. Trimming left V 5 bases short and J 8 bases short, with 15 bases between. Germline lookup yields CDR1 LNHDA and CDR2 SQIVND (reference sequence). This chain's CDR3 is CASSDRASRGYTF. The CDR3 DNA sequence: TGTGCCAGTAGTGACCGGGCATCGAGGGGCTACACCTTC. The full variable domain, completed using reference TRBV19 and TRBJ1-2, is DGGITQSPKYLFRKEGQNVTLSCEQNLNHDAMYWYRQDPGQGLRLIYYSQIVNDFQKGDIAEGYSVSREKKESFPLTVTSAQKNPTAFYLCASSDRASRGYTFGSGTRLTVV.

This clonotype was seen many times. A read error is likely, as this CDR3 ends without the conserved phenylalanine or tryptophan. Here the CDR3 reads CASRLASGPRGTQYL. CDR3 DNA: TGTGCCAGCAGGCTTGCTAGCGGGCCCAGAGGGACCCAGTACCTC. This sequence joins TRBV12-3 or TRBV12-4 and TRBJ2-5; 8 bases agree with TRBD2. Trimming removed 6 bases from V and 7 bases from J; junction bases left unmatched: 13. The CDR3 runs 15 residues.

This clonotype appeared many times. CDR3 sequence reads: CASSDPGGRSTDTQYF. The CDR3 nucleotides are TGCGCCAGCAGTGATCCGGGTGGACGATCCACAGATACGCAGTATTTT. The V call is TRBV10-1, the J call TRBJ2-3; D call uncertain. This CDR3 has 16 residues. The V gene lost 3 bases and the J gene lost 2 bases, with 15 bases spanning the gap. CDR1 WNHNN and CDR2 SYGVQD come from the germline V gene (reference sequence).

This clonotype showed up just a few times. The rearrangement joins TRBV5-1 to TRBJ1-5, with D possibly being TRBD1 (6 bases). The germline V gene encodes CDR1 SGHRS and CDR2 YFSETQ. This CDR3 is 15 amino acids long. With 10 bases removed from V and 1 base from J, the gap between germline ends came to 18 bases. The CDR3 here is CASSEGGRSNQPQHF. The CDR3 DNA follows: TGCGCCTCAAGTGAGGGGGGAAGAAGCAATCAGCCCCAGCATTTT.

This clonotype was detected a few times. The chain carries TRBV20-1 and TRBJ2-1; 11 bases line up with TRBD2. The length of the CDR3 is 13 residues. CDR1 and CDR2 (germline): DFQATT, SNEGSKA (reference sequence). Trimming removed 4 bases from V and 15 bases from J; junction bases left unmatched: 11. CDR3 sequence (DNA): TGCAGTGCTACCGGGACTAGCGGCTGGTGGGGGTTCTTC. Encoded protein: CSATGTSGWWGFF.

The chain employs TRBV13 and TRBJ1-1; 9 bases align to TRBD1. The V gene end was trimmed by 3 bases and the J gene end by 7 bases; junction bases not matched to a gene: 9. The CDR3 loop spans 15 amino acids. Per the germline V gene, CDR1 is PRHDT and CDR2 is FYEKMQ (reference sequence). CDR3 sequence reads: CASSLGPGTGIEAFF. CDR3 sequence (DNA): TGTGCCAGCAGCTTGGGACCCGGGACAGGGATTGAAGCTTTCTTT.

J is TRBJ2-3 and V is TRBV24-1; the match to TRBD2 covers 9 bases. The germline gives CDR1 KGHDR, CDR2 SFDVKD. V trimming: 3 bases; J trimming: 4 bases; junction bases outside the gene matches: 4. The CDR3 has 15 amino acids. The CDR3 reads CATSDRAGGSDTQYF. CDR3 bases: TGTGCCACCAGTGATCGGGCGGGAGGGTCAGATACGCAGTATTTT.

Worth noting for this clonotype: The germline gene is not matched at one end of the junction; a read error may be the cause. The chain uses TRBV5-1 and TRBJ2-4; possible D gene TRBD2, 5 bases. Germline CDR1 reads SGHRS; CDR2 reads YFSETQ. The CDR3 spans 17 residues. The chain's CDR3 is CASSFSRSDGGKNIQYF. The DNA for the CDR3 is TGTGCCAGCAGCTTTTCTAGGTCAGACGGAGGCAAAAACATTCAGTACTTC.

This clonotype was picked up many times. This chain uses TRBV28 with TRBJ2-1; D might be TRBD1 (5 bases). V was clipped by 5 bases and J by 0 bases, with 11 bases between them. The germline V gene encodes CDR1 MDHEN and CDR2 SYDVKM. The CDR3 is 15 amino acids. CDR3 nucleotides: TGTGCCAGCAGTAGGGGCCCAAGCTCCTACAATGAGCAGTTCTTC. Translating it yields CASSRGPSSYNEQFF.

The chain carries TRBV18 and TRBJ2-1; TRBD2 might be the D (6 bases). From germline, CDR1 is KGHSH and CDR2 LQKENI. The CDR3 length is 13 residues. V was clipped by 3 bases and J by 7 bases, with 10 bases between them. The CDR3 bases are TGTGCCAGCTCACCGGGACTGGAGAATGAGCAGTTCTTC. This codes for CASSPGLENEQFF. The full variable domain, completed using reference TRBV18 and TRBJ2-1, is NAGVMQNPRHLVRRRGQEARLRCSPMKGHSHVYWYRQLPEEGLKFMVYLQKENIIDESGMPKERFSAEFPKEGPSILRIQQVVRGDSAAYFCASSPGLENEQFFGPGTRLTVL.

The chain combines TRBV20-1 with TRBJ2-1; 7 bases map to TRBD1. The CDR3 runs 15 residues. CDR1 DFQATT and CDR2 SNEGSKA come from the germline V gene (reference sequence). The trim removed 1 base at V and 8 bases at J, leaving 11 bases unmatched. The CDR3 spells CSARGRGQVWYEQFF. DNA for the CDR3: TGCAGTGCTAGAGGGAGAGGACAGGTTTGGTATGAGCAGTTCTTC.

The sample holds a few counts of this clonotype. The CDR3 coding sequence is TGTGCCAGCAGCTTAGTGGGGGCAGGAATGAACGAGCAGTACTTC. It encodes CASSLVGAGMNEQYF. The V and J genes are TRBV11-2 and TRBJ2-7, with D maybe TRBD1 (6 bases). This CDR3 is built from 15 residues. Germline V gene lookup returns CDR1 SGHAT and CDR2 FQNNGV. Trimming removed 1 base at V and 5 bases at J, with 15 bases between.

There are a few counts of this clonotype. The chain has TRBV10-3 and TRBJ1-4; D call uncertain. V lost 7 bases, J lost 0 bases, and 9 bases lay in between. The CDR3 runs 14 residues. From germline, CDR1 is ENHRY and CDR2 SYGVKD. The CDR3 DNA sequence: TGTGCCATCAAAGAGGGTACAACTAATGAAAAACTGTTTTTT. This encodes CAIKEGTTNEKLFF.

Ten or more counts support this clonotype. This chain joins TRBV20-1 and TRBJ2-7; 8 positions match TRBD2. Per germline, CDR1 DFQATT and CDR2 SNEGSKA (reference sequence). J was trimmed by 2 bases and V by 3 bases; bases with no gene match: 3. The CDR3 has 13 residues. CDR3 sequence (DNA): TGCAGTGCTAGGCGTAGCGGGGCCTACGAGCAGTACTTC. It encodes CSARRSGAYEQYF.

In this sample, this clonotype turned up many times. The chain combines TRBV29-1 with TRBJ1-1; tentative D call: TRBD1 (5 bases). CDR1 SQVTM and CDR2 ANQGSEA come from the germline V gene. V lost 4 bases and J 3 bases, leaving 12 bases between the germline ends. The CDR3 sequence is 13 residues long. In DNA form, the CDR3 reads TGCAGCGTTGTGGGCGGGGGGGACACTGAAGCTTTCTTT. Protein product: CSVVGGGDTEAFF.

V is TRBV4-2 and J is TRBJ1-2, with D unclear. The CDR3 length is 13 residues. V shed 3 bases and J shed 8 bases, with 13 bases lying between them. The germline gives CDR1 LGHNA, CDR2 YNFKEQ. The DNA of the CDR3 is TGTGCCAGCAGCCAGGGAAGTCTCCTGGGCTACACCTTC. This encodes CASSQGSLLGYTF.

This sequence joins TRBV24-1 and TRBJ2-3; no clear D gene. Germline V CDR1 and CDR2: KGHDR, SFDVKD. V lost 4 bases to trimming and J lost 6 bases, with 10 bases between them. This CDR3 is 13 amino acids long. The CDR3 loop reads CATSDRPRDTQYF. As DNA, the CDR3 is TGTGCCACCAGTGACCGGCCCCGGGATACGCAGTATTTT.